This T cell receptor beta chain was profiled in a study of early T cells in non-severe SARS-CoV-2 infection. Germline V CDR1 and CDR2: SGHTA, FQGTGA. The CDR3 extends over 15 amino acids. V gave up 3 bases and J gave up 1 base, with 10 bases separating them. TCRdb passed the 5' RACE reads through MiXCR, listing each CDR3 protein once. The data show over 70,000 distinct CDR3 sequences, with around 15% seen just once and around 7% held by the top ten. The V and J genes are TRBV7-3 and TRBJ2-1; D might be TRBD1 (6 bases). Sequencing was carried out using whole blood. The TCR was taken from an adult who was a healthcare worker with PCR-confirmed SARS-CoV-2 infection or an uninfected control (not recorded which). Here the CDR3 reads CASSLDSSSYNEQFF. In nucleotides, the CDR3 is TGTGCCAGCAGCTTGGACAGTTCGTCCTACAATGAGCAGTTCTTC.